A single sample is the source of the 25 T cell receptor beta chains below, sequenced in a study of shared clonotypes between healthy human individuals. Using immunoSEQ multiplex PCR, the repertoire was profiled, and TCRdb retains in-frame clones only, with some absent. The sample lists 190,000 or so clones, 66% occurring once. The sequencing sample was made of memory CD4+ T cells sorted from blood. Subset specified: CD45RA-negative fraction. The source of these receptors is a man aged 25 to 40 in good health.

The chain is built from TRBV11-2 and TRBJ1-4; D may be TRBD1 (5 bases). Germline values: CDR1 SGHAT, CDR2 FQNNGV. This CDR3 contains 17 residues. Trimming took 1 base from V and 8 from J, leaving 20 bases between them. The CDR3 here is CASSLGTGQPAGEKLFF. DNA of the CDR3: TGTGCCAGCAGCTTAGGTACAGGCCAACCCGCGGGCGAAAAACTGTTTTTT.

The chain has TRBV10-3 and TRBJ1-2; no clear D gene. The CDR3 covers 12 residues. V was shortened by 2 bases and J by 8 bases, with 9 bases between the two germline ends. Germline V CDR1 and CDR2: ENHRY, SYGVKD. CDR3 amino acids: CAISEIGRGYTF. In DNA form, the CDR3 reads TGTGCCATCAGTGAGATTGGGCGCGGCTACACCTTC.

This clone was picked up many times. J is TRBJ2-3 and V is TRBV7-2, with 10 bases that match TRBD2. With 1 base clipped from V and 8 bases from J, the junction kept 3 bases outside the gene matches. CDR3 size: 14 residues. Germline CDR1 and CDR2: SGHTA and FQGNSA. The CDR3: CASSLGTSGSTQYF. CDR3 DNA: TGTGCCAGCAGCTTAGGGACTAGCGGATCTACGCAGTATTTT.

The V gene is TRBV7-6, the J gene TRBJ2-5; D is undetermined. CDR3 length: 12 amino acids. The V end lost 3 bases, the J end lost 5 bases, and 7 bases lay between the germline ends. Germline CDR1 is SGHVS and CDR2 is FNYEAQ. The CDR3 loop is CASSFWGETQYF. The CDR3 DNA follows: TGTGCCAGCAGCTTTTGGGGTGAGACCCAGTACTTC.

The chain links TRBV27 to TRBJ1-2; 9 positions agree with TRBD1. The trim removed 6 bases at V and 2 bases at J, leaving 10 bases unmatched. The CDR3 is made up of 16 amino acids. The germline V gene encodes CDR1 MNHEY and CDR2 SMNVEV (reference sequence). Here the CDR3 DNA reads TGTGCCAGCAGCCTTCGCGCCGGGACAGGGAACTATGGCTACACCTTC. Protein sequence: CASSLRAGTGNYGYTF.

This rearrangement joins TRBV6-1 to TRBJ2-1; 13 nucleotides match TRBD2. The length of the CDR3 is 14 residues. The V gene end was trimmed by 5 bases and the J gene end by 13 bases; junction bases not matched to a gene: 8. In germline, CDR1 is MNHNS, CDR2 SASEGT. The CDR3 DNA follows: TGTGCCAGCAGTAAAGGGACTAGCGGGATGGGACAGTTCTTC. Translating it yields CASSKGTSGMGQFF.

The V gene is TRBV10-2, the J gene TRBJ1-3; tentatively, D is TRBD1 (5 bases). Germline V gene sequence: CDR1 WSHSY, CDR2 SAAADI. The CDR3 runs 16 residues. Trimming removed 1 base at V and 3 bases at J, with 13 bases between. This chain's CDR3 is CASSEWAGIGGNTIYF. In DNA, the CDR3 is TGCGCCAGCAGTGAGTGGGCAGGGATCGGTGGAAACACCATATATTTT.

The chain uses TRBV6-6 and TRBJ2-1; 11 nucleotides match TRBD1. The CDR3 is 13 residues long. Trimming removed 5 bases from V and 7 bases from J; junction bases left unmatched: 1. Germline lookup yields CDR1 MNHNY and CDR2 SVGAGI (reference sequence). CDR3 in amino acids: CASSRDRGNEQFF. In DNA form, the CDR3 reads TGTGCCAGCAGTAGGGACAGGGGGAATGAGCAGTTCTTC.

This rearrangement joins TRBV5-6 to TRBJ2-7, with a weak D call TRBD1 (5 bases). The V end lost 4 bases, the J end lost 3 bases, and 8 bases lay between the germline ends. CDR3 size: 12 residues. Germline CDR1 is SGHDT and CDR2 is YYEEEE. Here the CDR3 DNA reads TGTGCCAGCAGCCTGGACAACTACGAGCAGTACTTC. It is translated as CASSLDNYEQYF.

This chain uses TRBV7-9 with TRBJ2-4; weak D call: TRBD2 (5 bases). The CDR3 spans 14 residues. Per germline, CDR1 SEHNR and CDR2 FQNEAQ (reference sequence). V lost 5 bases and J 4 bases, leaving 12 bases between the germline ends. The CDR3 coding sequence is TGTGCCAGCAGCCCGGAGCCGGGGAAAAACATTCAGTACTTC. Protein: CASSPEPGKNIQYF.

This CDR3 reads CASSYGGLALGGELFF. CDR3 sequence (DNA): TGTGCCAGCAGTTACGGGGGACTAGCGCTCGGCGGGGAGCTGTTTTTT. The genes are TRBV6-5 and TRBJ2-2; 10 nucleotides align to TRBD2. Germline loops: CDR1 MNHEY, CDR2 SVGAGI. CDR3 length: 16 amino acids. V was clipped by 2 bases and J by 7 bases; unmatched bases: 7.

This clone was seen at least ten times. The chain is built from TRBV5-1 and TRBJ1-2; D perhaps matches TRBD1 (5 bases). The CDR3 contains 14 residues. The V gene's germline CDR1 is SGHRS and CDR2 YFSETQ. Deletions cut 0 bases from V and 0 bases from J, with 6 bases between. CDR3 DNA sequence: TGCGCCAGCAGCTTGGCGACAGCTAACTATGGCTACACCTTC. Translating gives CASSLATANYGYTF. Using reference TRBV5-1 and TRBJ1-2 for the parts outside the CDR3, the full variable domain is KAGVTQTPRYLIKTRGQQVTLSCSPISGHRSVSWYQQTPGQGLQFLFEYFSETQRNKGNFPGRFSGRQFSNSRSEMNVSTLELGDSALYLCASSLATANYGYTFGSGTRLTVV.

The rearrangement joins TRBV19 to TRBJ1-3; D uncertain. This CDR3 is built from 16 residues. V was shortened by 3 bases and J by 3 bases, with 15 bases between the two germline ends. Germline V gene sequence: CDR1 LNHDA, CDR2 SQIVND (reference sequence). CDR3 nucleotides: TGTGCCAGTAGTATGCGGCTAGGAGGCATTGGAAACACCATATATTTT. Translated: CASSMRLGGIGNTIYF.

The chain has TRBV5-1 and TRBJ2-5, with D hard to call. Between the trimmed V and J ends, which lost 1 base and 3 bases, there was a span of 7 bases. The CDR3 is 13 residues long. Germline V gene data show CDR1 as SGHRS and CDR2 as YFSETQ. CDR3 sequence: CASSLFKEETQYF. The CDR3 DNA reads TGCGCCAGCAGCTTGTTCAAGGAAGAGACCCAGTACTTC.

The chain is built from TRBV6-5 and TRBJ1-1; D is uncertain. This CDR3 has 13 amino acids. CDR1 MNHEY and CDR2 SVGAGI come from the germline V gene. With 6 bases removed from V and 1 base from J, the gap between germline ends came to 9 bases. DNA for the CDR3: TGTGCCAGCAGACTACACGAGAACACTGAAGCTTTCTTT. Protein: CASRLHENTEAFF.

The gene calls are TRBV11-1 and TRBJ1-1; D remains unclear. The CDR3 runs 14 residues. CDR1 is SGHAT and CDR2 is FQDESV in the germline V gene (reference sequence). V was cut by 0 bases and J by 7 bases, with 12 bases left in between. CDR3 in DNA: TGTGCCAGCAGCTTAGCGTCTACAGACTTTGAAGCTTTCTTT. It specifies CASSLASTDFEAFF.

This chain connects TRBV9 to TRBJ2-7, with D possibly being TRBD1 or TRBD2 (5 bases each). V was clipped by 0 bases and J by 5 bases, with 18 bases between them. The CDR3 totals 16 residues. CDR1 SGDLS and CDR2 YYNGEE come from the germline V gene. DNA for the CDR3: TGTGCCAGCAGCGTAGGGGGGACGGCTTCGGGCCACGAGCAGTACTTC. Its protein product is CASSVGGTASGHEQYF.

The V and J genes are TRBV2 and TRBJ1-3; D unresolved. The germline V gene has CDR1 SNHLY and CDR2 FYNNEI. This CDR3 has 14 amino acids. V lost 1 base, J lost 1 base, and 5 bases lay in between. The CDR3 protein is CASSEGMSGNTIYF. CDR3 coding DNA: TGTGCCAGCAGTGAAGGGATGTCTGGAAACACCATATATTTT. The full variable domain, with the rest looked up from reference TRBV2 and TRBJ1-3, is EPEVTQTPSHQVTQMGQEVILRCVPISNHLYFYWYRQILGQKVEFLVSFYNNEISEKSEIFDDQFSVERPDGSNFTLKIRSTKLEDSAMYFCASSEGMSGNTIYFGEGSWLTVV.

The gene calls are TRBV6-1 and TRBJ2-3, with 9 bases matching TRBD2. The CDR3 loop spans 16 amino acids. V lost 4 bases, J lost 1 base, and 6 bases stayed unmatched. The germline gives CDR1 MNHNS, CDR2 SASEGT. Written as DNA, the CDR3 is TGTGCCAGCAGTGGACGTAGCGGGAGTGGCACAGATACGCAGTATTTT. This gives the protein CASSGRSGSGTDTQYF.

This chain joins TRBV11-3 and TRBJ2-7; 9 positions agree with TRBD2. CDR3 size: 14 residues. CDR1 SGHNT and CDR2 YENEEA come from the germline V gene. J lost 3 bases, V lost 5 bases, and 5 bases had no gene match. The CDR3 reads CASSPSGIGYEQYF. CDR3 nucleotides: TGTGCCAGCAGCCCTAGCGGGATAGGCTACGAGCAGTACTTC.

The chain carries TRBV7-9 and TRBJ2-5, with 7 bases aligning to TRBD1. Germline loops: CDR1 SEHNR, CDR2 FQNEAQ (reference sequence). Unmatched junction bases numbered 9, after V lost 5 bases and J lost 3 bases. This CDR3 has 15 amino acids. Here the CDR3 reads CASSPGTAEKETQYF. CDR3 DNA sequence: TGTGCCAGCAGCCCCGGGACAGCGGAGAAAGAGACCCAGTACTTC.

Only a few counts were recorded for this clone. The chain has TRBV6-5 and TRBJ1-5; 9 bases fit TRBD1. CDR1 is MNHEY and CDR2 is SVGAGI in the germline V gene. CDR3 size: 14 residues. With V trimmed by 6 bases and J by 2 bases, 2 bases remained unmatched. The CDR3 DNA is TGTGCCAGCAGCAGGACAGGGGGCAATCAGCCCCAGCATTTT. Protein product: CASSRTGGNQPQHF.

This clone was seen a single time. The chain uses TRBV18 and TRBJ2-7; weak D call: TRBD1 (6 bases). The V end was cut by 3 bases, the J end by 2 bases, with 14 bases between. Germline CDR1 is KGHSH and CDR2 is LQKENI. The CDR3 runs 15 residues. In DNA form, the CDR3 reads TGTGCCAGCTCACCTAACACGGACAGAACCTACGAGCAGTACTTC. Translating it yields CASSPNTDRTYEQYF. Drawing the rest from reference TRBV18 and TRBJ2-7, the complete variable domain is NAGVMQNPRHLVRRRGQEARLRCSPMKGHSHVYWYRQLPEEGLKFMVYLQKENIIDESGMPKERFSAEFPKEGPSILRIQQVVRGDSAAYFCASSPNTDRTYEQYFGPGTRLTVT.

The chain has TRBV20-1 and TRBJ2-7; D not resolved. With 1 base removed from V and 6 bases from J, the gap between germline ends came to 7 bases. The CDR3 consists of 11 residues. Germline CDR1 DFQATT, CDR2 SNEGSKA (reference sequence). CDR3 nucleotide sequence: TGCAGTGCTAGAGGATCCGCCGAGCAGTACTTC. Translation: CSARGSAEQYF.

The chain employs TRBV9 and TRBJ2-1, with D possibly being TRBD2 (5 bases). This CDR3 is 20 amino acids long. V dropped 4 bases and J dropped 8 bases, with 34 bases sitting between them. Germline V gene lookup returns CDR1 SGDLS and CDR2 YYNGEE. CDR3 sequence reads: CASSSPQNKRWDWGSDEQFF. For the CDR3, the DNA is TGTGCCAGCAGCTCGCCCCAAAATAAGCGGTGGGATTGGGGTTCTGATGAGCAGTTCTTC.